This passage covers 21 T cell receptor beta chains from one sample sequenced in a study of neurological immune-mediated disorders. TCRdb recomputed calls from the 5' RACE reads with MiXCR, one row per CDR3 protein. The sample records roughly 80,000 distinct CDR3 sequences, 4.5% to 7.5% being singletons. Time point of the sample: longitudinal time-point 2. Sequencing was performed on PBMCs. These receptors were obtained from a woman aged 60 to 75 with multiple sclerosis.

This clonotype has ten or more counts. This chain links TRBV6-1 with TRBJ2-2; tentatively, D is TRBD1 or TRBD2 (5 bases each). In germline, CDR1 is MNHNS, CDR2 SASEGT. With 6 bases removed from V and 1 base from J, the gap between germline ends came to 18 bases. There are 17 residues in the CDR3. The CDR3 DNA sequence: TGTGCCAGCAGCCAAGTAGCGCAGGGCCGGAACACCGGGGAGCTGTTTTTT. Translating it yields CASSQVAQGRNTGELFF.

This clonotype is classed as medium-sized. V is TRBV20-1 and J is TRBJ1-5; maybe TRBD1 (5 bases). The CDR3 runs 14 residues. V lost 4 bases to trimming and J lost 3 bases, with 13 bases between them. Germline V gives CDR1 DFQATT, CDR2 SNEGSKA (reference sequence). The CDR3 protein is CSAILDSFNQPQHF. CDR3 DNA sequence: TGCAGTGCTATCCTAGACAGCTTCAATCAGCCCCAGCATTTT.

This sequence joins TRBV5-1 and TRBJ1-4, with D tentatively TRBD1 (6 bases). The CDR3 has 15 amino acids. The ends were cut back, 8 bases at V and 5 bases at J, with 19 bases in the middle. Germline-derived CDR1 and CDR2 are SGHRS and YFSETQ. The CDR3 region is CASVPRGGMNEKLFF. The CDR3 nucleotides read TGCGCCAGTGTACCTAGGGGGGGTATGAATGAAAAACTGTTTTTT.

This clonotype has at least ten counts. The rearrangement uses TRBV3-1 and TRBJ2-2; no firm D call. This CDR3 has 13 amino acids. V lost 0 bases, J lost 4 bases, and 3 bases lay in between. Germline CDR1 is LGHDT and CDR2 is YNNKEL (reference sequence). The CDR3 nucleotides are TGTGCCAGCAGCCAAGACATCACCGGGGAGCTGTTTTTT. The encoded protein is CASSQDITGELFF.

This clonotype was observed many times. The rearrangement uses TRBV5-1 and TRBJ2-5, with 10 positions matching TRBD2. Germline CDR1 and CDR2: SGHRS and YFSETQ. After removal of 4 bases from V and 4 bases from J, the junction contained 7 bases not matched to a gene. The CDR3 loop spans 15 amino acids. CDR3 sequence: CASSASGTSVETQYF. CDR3 DNA sequence: TGCGCCAGCAGCGCATCCGGGACTAGCGTAGAGACCCAGTACTTC. The full variable domain, rest sourced from reference TRBV5-1 and TRBJ2-5, is KAGVTQTPRYLIKTRGQQVTLSCSPISGHRSVSWYQQTPGQGLQFLFEYFSETQRNKGNFPGRFSGRQFSNSRSEMNVSTLELGDSALYLCASSASGTSVETQYFGPGTRLLVL.

This clonotype was observed at least ten times. The CDR3 region has the DNA TGTGCCAGCAGCCGACAGGGGGCCCGTCAGCCCCAGCATTTT. Its translation is CASSRQGARQPQHF. The rearrangement joins TRBV7-9 to TRBJ1-5; the match to TRBD1 covers 10 bases. The CDR3 is 14 amino acids. Germline V CDR1 and CDR2: SEHNR, FQNEAQ (reference sequence). V was pared by 5 bases and J by 6 bases, with 4 bases of the junction left unmatched.

This clonotype was seen many times. The chain employs TRBV7-6 and TRBJ2-5, with D perhaps TRBD1 (6 bases). The CDR3 consists of 13 residues. The germline gives CDR1 SGHVS, CDR2 FNYEAQ. V was pared by 7 bases and J by 5 bases, with 14 bases between. Written as DNA, the CDR3 is TGTGCCAGCACCACCACAGGGTTTGAGACCCAGTACTTC. Protein: CASTTTGFETQYF.

The chain has TRBV2 and TRBJ2-7, with D maybe TRBD1 (6 bases). The germline gives CDR1 SNHLY, CDR2 FYNNEI. The V end was cut by 6 bases, the J end by 0 bases, with 15 bases between. The CDR3 has 15 amino acids. The CDR3 DNA reads TGTGCCAGCAGCGGGGTAGGGACAAGCTCCTACGAGCAGTACTTC. Translated, it gives CASSGVGTSSYEQYF.

There are many counts of this clonotype. The rearrangement joins TRBV5-1 to TRBJ2-7, with 7 bases matching TRBD1. V lost 0 bases and J lost 2; bases outside the gene matches: 14. This CDR3 is 18 amino acids long. Germline V gene data show CDR1 as SGHRS and CDR2 as YFSETQ. The CDR3 coding sequence is TGCGCCAGCAGCTTGGGGCGAGGGGGCGGACCGAAGACCTACGAGCAGTACTTC. It encodes CASSLGRGGGPKTYEQYF.

This clonotype has a count of ten or more. This chain links TRBV20-1 with TRBJ1-5; no definite D call. The germline CDR1 and CDR2 sequences are DFQATT and SNEGSKA (reference sequence). The CDR3 has 13 residues. Trimming left V 6 bases short and J 5 bases short, with 14 bases between. For the CDR3, the DNA is TGCAGTGCGTCATCGGGAAGGGATCAGCCCCAGCATTTT. This translates into CSASSGRDQPQHF.

This clonotype was counted at least ten times. The CDR3 DNA follows: TGCAGTGCTATCCATACCCCCGGGACTGAGCACAAAGATACGCAGTATTTT. Encoded protein: CSAIHTPGTEHKDTQYF. V gene TRBV20-1 combines with J gene TRBJ2-3; possibly TRBD2 for D (6 bases). CDR1 and CDR2 from the germline V gene are DFQATT and SNEGSKA (reference sequence). The CDR3 sequence is 17 residues long. Between the trimmed V and J ends, which lost 4 bases and 5 bases, there was a span of 25 bases.

This clonotype was detected ten times or more. The rearrangement joins TRBV5-1 to TRBJ1-5, with 7 bases aligning to TRBD1. V lost 2 bases to trimming and J lost 9 bases; unmatched junction nucleotides: 20. There are 18 residues in the CDR3. CDR1 and CDR2 (germline): SGHRS, YFSETQ. The CDR3 here is CASSFHGRQGDLRRPQHF. The CDR3 region has the DNA TGCGCCAGCAGCTTCCACGGTAGACAGGGCGATCTCAGGCGGCCCCAGCATTTT.

This clonotype was observed many times. The rearrangement links TRBV20-1 to TRBJ1-6; D uncertain. Germline V gene data show CDR1 as DFQATT and CDR2 as SNEGSKA (reference sequence). The CDR3 spans 15 residues. Trimming took off 1 base at V and 0 bases at J, with 7 bases between the two ends. The CDR3 bases are TGCAGTGCTAGAGCCCCGGTCTCCTATAATTCACCCCTCCACTTT. It specifies CSARAPVSYNSPLHF.

This clonotype appeared many times. The chain couples TRBV18 to TRBJ1-1; D might be TRBD1 (6 bases). Germline assignment: CDR1 KGHSH and CDR2 LQKENI. The CDR3 is made up of 15 amino acids. Deletions cut 3 bases from V and 0 bases from J, with 11 bases between. CDR3 in amino acids: CASSPLDSMNTEAFF. The CDR3 DNA follows: TGTGCCAGCTCACCCTTGGACAGCATGAACACTGAAGCTTTCTTT.

This clonotype has at least ten counts. The V and J genes are TRBV20-1 and TRBJ1-5, with 9 bases matching TRBD1. Trimming cost V 3 bases and J 7 bases; bases outside gene matches: 10. CDR1 and CDR2 from the germline V gene are DFQATT and SNEGSKA (reference sequence). The CDR3 has 15 residues. The CDR3 DNA reads as TGCAGTGCTAGTTGGGGGGACAGGGTCGGCCAGCCCCAGCATTTT. Encoded protein: CSASWGDRVGQPQHF.

This clonotype has a count of ten or more. The J gene is TRBJ1-1, the V gene TRBV5-1; the D gene is possibly TRBD1 (5 bases). Germline-derived CDR1 and CDR2 are SGHRS and YFSETQ. V shed 5 bases and J shed 0 bases, with 5 bases lying between them. The CDR3 covers 12 residues. The CDR3: CASRGVNTEAFF. The CDR3 region has the DNA TGCGCCAGCAGGGGGGTGAACACTGAAGCTTTCTTT.

This clonotype has ten or more counts. The CDR3 sequence is CAIRGQEARYNEQFF. In DNA, the CDR3 is TGTGCCATCAGGGGACAGGAGGCTCGTTACAATGAGCAGTTCTTC. The V gene is TRBV10-3, the J gene TRBJ2-1, with 8 bases fitting TRBD1. The germline V gene encodes CDR1 ENHRY and CDR2 SYGVKD. The CDR3 spans 15 residues. The junction had 8 bases not matched to a gene; V was cut back by 6 bases and J by 4 bases.

There are many counts of this clonotype. This chain joins TRBV5-1 and TRBJ2-1; a weak D match, TRBD2 (7 bases). Germline V gene lookup returns CDR1 SGHRS and CDR2 YFSETQ. This CDR3 is built from 15 residues. The V end was cut by 0 bases, the J end by 7 bases, with 14 bases between. The CDR3 is CASSLVRGASNEQFF. In nucleotides, the CDR3 is TGCGCCAGCAGCTTGGTTCGGGGGGCCTCTAATGAGCAGTTCTTC.

The CDR3 region has the DNA TGCAGTGCTAGAGACCCGGGGGGCGGCCCAGATACGCAGTATTTT. The encoded protein is CSARDPGGGPDTQYF. The V gene is TRBV20-1, the J gene TRBJ2-3, with TRBD2 as a possible D gene (7 bases). Trimming stripped 0 bases from V and 4 bases from J, with 14 bases between. Germline V CDR1 and CDR2: DFQATT, SNEGSKA (reference sequence). The CDR3 extends over 15 amino acids.

Many counts were recorded for this clonotype. This sequence joins TRBV7-6 and TRBJ1-3, with 7 bases matching TRBD1. Looked up from germline, CDR1 is SGHVS and CDR2 is FNYEAQ. J lost 0 bases, V lost 5 bases, and 7 bases had no gene match. This CDR3 comprises 16 residues. CDR3 in DNA: TGTGCCAGCAGCGGAAGGACAGGAGACTCTGGAAACACCATATATTTT. The encoded protein is CASSGRTGDSGNTIYF.

This clonotype was detected many times. This chain links TRBV11-2 with TRBJ1-2; maybe TRBD1 (5 bases). Trimming removed 1 base from V and 4 bases from J, with 13 bases in between. CDR3 length: 15 amino acids. Germline values: CDR1 SGHAT, CDR2 FQNNGV. Written as DNA, the CDR3 is TGTGCCAGCAGCTTAGGAAGGGGTGCAGGCTATGGCTACACCTTC. This codes for CASSLGRGAGYGYTF.